This T cell receptor (beta chain) was observed in a study of blood T cell repertoires in COVID-19. As for the study in general: The origin of the acute and convalescent COVID-19 samples was the United States, Italy and Spain.

In the original analysis: The authors estimated nucleated cell counts from reference gene primer amplification. Measured with immunoSEQ multiplex PCR; TCRdb has only the in-frame clones, and not every one. V, J and clone size are taken as reported in that table, and D and trimming were inferred from the DNA itself. The sample includes 75,000 or so clones, 88% of them seen just once. This CDR3 region has 15 residues. The ends lost 4 bases at V and 3 bases at J; junction bases unmatched: 3. The germline V gene has CDR1 SGHDT and CDR2 YYEEEE. The sequenced sample consisted of peripheral blood. This chain links TRBV5-6 with TRBJ1-4; 10 bases agree with TRBD1. The receptor comes from a man between 45 and 60 years old with acute or convalescent COVID-19. The CDR3 loop is CASSAGQGANEKLFF. As DNA, the CDR3 is TGTGCCAGCAGCGCCGGACAGGGGGCTAATGAAAAACTGTTTTTT.